This is a list of T cell receptor beta chains from one sample in a study of identical twins. TCRdb re-analysed the 5' RACE reads in MiXCR, keeping a single row per CDR3 protein. The repertoire holds 250,000 to 350,000 distinct CDR3 sequences, with 9.5% as singletons. These data are also associated with another study on yellow fever vaccine responses in identical twins.

The sequenced material came from CD8+ T cells sorted from blood. The receptors come from a woman in her late teens or twenties in good health. Both conserved end residues are part of each CDR3. The D gene is left open where the match is weak. Clone size is given for some rows only: seen once, a few or many times, or a class if the clone is expanded.

j_call: TRBJ2-7
v_call: TRBV27
clone_size: many
d_call: NA
cdr3_aa: CASGRGFHEQYF
cdr3_nt: TGTGCCAGCGGAAGGGGTTTCCACGAGCAGTACTTC

j_call: TRBJ1-4
v_call: TRBV21-1
clone_size: many
d_call: NA
cdr3_aa: CASSKAAILLTDQDGSTNEKLFF
cdr3_nt: TGTGCCAGCAGCAAAGCGGCCATTCTTCTAACCGACCAAGATGGATCAACTAATGAAAAACTGTTTTTT

j_call: TRBJ2-2
v_call: TRBV6-2/TRBV6-3
clone_size: many
d_call: NA
cdr3_aa: CASSYAPYSGELFF
cdr3_nt: TGTGCCAGCAGTTACGCCCCCTACTCCGGGGAGCTGTTTTTT

j_call: TRBJ2-4
v_call: TRBV20-1
clone_size: NA
d_call: NA
cdr3_aa: CSARLEGAKNIQYF
cdr3_nt: TGCAGTGCTAGATTGGAAGGAGCCAAAAACATTCAGTACTTC

j_call: TRBJ1-5
v_call: TRBV9
clone_size: NA
d_call: NA
cdr3_aa: CASGRTASNQPQHF
cdr3_nt: TGTGCCAGCGGACGGACAGCAAGCAATCAGCCCCAGCATTTT

j_call: TRBJ2-2
v_call: TRBV29-1
clone_size: many
d_call: NA
cdr3_aa: CSVVGSGTGELFF
cdr3_nt: TGCAGCGTTGTAGGTTCGGGTACCGGGGAGCTGTTTTTT

j_call: TRBJ2-1
v_call: TRBV29-1
clone_size: few
d_call: TRBD2
cdr3_aa: CSVRGGENEQFF
cdr3_nt: TGCAGCGTCCGGGGGGGGGAGAATGAGCAGTTCTTC

j_call: TRBJ2-6
v_call: TRBV15
clone_size: NA
d_call: NA
cdr3_aa: CATSRGPGANVLTF
cdr3_nt: TGTGCCACCAGCAGGGGCCCTGGGGCCAACGTCCTGACTTTC

j_call: TRBJ1-6
v_call: TRBV7-9
clone_size: NA
d_call: NA
cdr3_aa: CASSSALGGSPLHF
cdr3_nt: TGTGCCAGCAGCTCAGCCCTGGGTGGTTCACCCCTCCACTTT

j_call: TRBJ2-7
v_call: TRBV29-1
clone_size: NA
d_call: TRBD1
cdr3_aa: CSVELTGTESYEQYF
cdr3_nt: TGCAGCGTTGAATTGACCGGGACAGAGTCTTACGAGCAGTACTTC

j_call: TRBJ2-7
v_call: TRBV20-1
clone_size: NA
d_call: TRBD2
cdr3_aa: CSARTGTSSVEQYF
cdr3_nt: TGCAGTGCTAGAACCGGGACTAGCTCGGTCGAGCAGTACTTC

j_call: TRBJ2-3
v_call: TRBV12-3/TRBV12-4
clone_size: many
d_call: NA
cdr3_aa: CASRTRDTNTDTQYF
cdr3_nt: TGTGCCAGCAGGACCCGGGACACAAACACAGATACGCAGTATTTT

j_call: TRBJ2-1
v_call: TRBV29-1
clone_size: few
d_call: TRBD2
cdr3_aa: CSVEVSSGSIGEQFF
cdr3_nt: TGCAGCGTTGAAGTGAGTAGCGGGAGTATTGGCGAGCAGTTCTTC

j_call: TRBJ1-4
v_call: TRBV7-9
clone_size: few
d_call: NA
cdr3_aa: CASSPGGGAPEKLFF
cdr3_nt: TGTGCCAGCAGCCCCGGGGGGGGCGCCCCTGAAAAACTGTTTTTT

j_call: TRBJ2-5
v_call: TRBV7-6
clone_size: few
d_call: TRBD1
cdr3_aa: CASSRPLVGTGDEETQYF
cdr3_nt: TGTGCCAGCAGCCGACCCCTGGTAGGGACAGGGGACGAAGAGACCCAGTACTTC

j_call: TRBJ2-3
v_call: TRBV2
clone_size: NA
d_call: NA
cdr3_aa: CASSGGSGPQPTDTQYF
cdr3_nt: TGTGCCAGCAGTGGGGGTTCGGGACCCCAGCCCACGGATACGCAGTATTTT

j_call: TRBJ2-1
v_call: TRBV5-1
clone_size: few
d_call: TRBD1
cdr3_aa: CASSLEIGTGEGNEQFF
cdr3_nt: TGCGCCAGCAGCCTGGAGATCGGGACAGGGGAAGGAAATGAGCAGTTCTTC

j_call: TRBJ2-1
v_call: TRBV2
clone_size: NA
d_call: TRBD2
cdr3_aa: CAGEGLAYEQFF
cdr3_nt: TGTGCGGGGGAGGGACTAGCCTATGAGCAGTTCTTC

j_call: TRBJ2-2
v_call: TRBV14
clone_size: few
d_call: NA
cdr3_aa: CASSLRTAITGELFF
cdr3_nt: TGTGCCAGCAGCCTCAGAACGGCTATCACCGGGGAGCTGTTTTTT

j_call: TRBJ2-3
v_call: TRBV4-1
clone_size: many
d_call: TRBD2
cdr3_aa: CASSQETEVGLESDTQYF
cdr3_nt: TGCGCCAGCAGCCAAGAAACGGAGGTGGGACTAGAGTCAGATACGCAGTATTTT

j_call: TRBJ2-7
v_call: TRBV30
clone_size: few
d_call: TRBD1
cdr3_aa: CAWSAGTGLEQYF
cdr3_nt: TGTGCCTGGAGTGCAGGGACAGGGCTCGAGCAGTACTTC

j_call: TRBJ2-1
v_call: TRBV21-1
clone_size: NA
d_call: NA
cdr3_aa: CASSPCPKIAVDSYNEQFF
cdr3_nt: TGTGCCAGCAGTCCCTGTCCTAAGATAGCGGTAGACTCCTACAATGAGCAGTTCTTC

j_call: TRBJ1-5
v_call: TRBV24-1
clone_size: NA
d_call: TRBD1
cdr3_aa: CATSRQGSNQPQHF
cdr3_nt: TGTGCCACCAGCCGACAGGGCAGCAATCAGCCCCAGCATTTT

j_call: TRBJ2-3
v_call: TRBV7-8
clone_size: few
d_call: NA
cdr3_aa: CASSPRRVVSTDTQYF
cdr3_nt: TGTGCCAGCAGCCCCCGACGGGTAGTGAGCACAGATACGCAGTATTTT

j_call: TRBJ2-7
v_call: TRBV28
clone_size: few
d_call: NA
cdr3_aa: CASTQGDTYEQYF
cdr3_nt: TGTGCCAGCACTCAAGGGGACACCTACGAGCAGTACTTC

j_call: TRBJ1-3
v_call: TRBV27
clone_size: many
d_call: NA
cdr3_aa: CASSTGSFSGNTIYF
cdr3_nt: TGTGCCAGCAGTACCGGATCTTTCTCTGGAAACACCATATATTTT

j_call: TRBJ2-7
v_call: TRBV5-1
clone_size: many
d_call: TRBD1
cdr3_aa: CASSLGTGGSGEQYF
cdr3_nt: TGCGCCAGCAGCTTGGGGACAGGGGGAAGCGGCGAGCAGTACTTC

j_call: TRBJ2-2
v_call: TRBV10-3
clone_size: many
d_call: TRBD2
cdr3_aa: CATLGLAGRDGTGELFF
cdr3_nt: TGTGCCACCTTGGGACTAGCGGGAAGGGATGGCACCGGGGAGCTGTTTTTT

j_call: TRBJ2-2
v_call: TRBV20-1
clone_size: few
d_call: TRBD2
cdr3_aa: CSARDFSGGADTGELFF
cdr3_nt: TGCAGTGCTAGAGATTTTAGCGGGGGGGCCGACACCGGGGAGCTGTTTTTT

j_call: TRBJ2-1
v_call: TRBV4-3
clone_size: many
d_call: NA
cdr3_aa: CASSPDLGIGNEQFF
cdr3_nt: TGCGCCAGCAGCCCAGACCTTGGAATCGGCAATGAGCAGTTCTTC

j_call: TRBJ1-3
v_call: TRBV4-1
clone_size: many
d_call: NA
cdr3_aa: CASSTDQGSGNTIYF
cdr3_nt: TGCGCCAGCAGCACAGATCAGGGCTCTGGAAACACCATATATTTT